This TCR beta chain is drawn from a study of OX40 agonist ivuxolimab in advanced cancers. Study information: At doses from 0.01 to 10 mg/kg, patients were given intravenous ivuxolimab every 2 weeks. Three individuals attained partial responses, comprising one hepatocellular carcinoma case and two cutaneous melanoma cases. Whole-study results and caveats: Expanded clones tended on average to be more numerous among CD8+ T cells than CD4+.

Repertoires were generated with immunoSEQ multiplex PCR, while TCRdb's copy carries only in-frame clones and drops some. This sample has roughly 90,000 clones; roughly nine tenths occur once, and the top ten carry less than 1.5%. The sample holds one count of this clone. The antigen is unknown. The germline CDR1 and CDR2 sequences are SGDLS and YYNGEE. The CDR3 length is 15 residues. The V end was cut by 4 bases, the J end by 0 bases, with 13 bases between. The chain combines TRBV9 with TRBJ1-2; maybe TRBD1 (5 bases). The sequence was collected from an adult with an advanced solid tumor such as melanoma, head and neck, liver or kidney cancer. The sample was CD4+ or CD8+ T cells sorted from blood, taken in a trial of the OX40 agonist ivuxolimab. CDR3 coding DNA: TGTGCCAGCAGCCCGTCCTGGGGGGCTAACTATGGCTACACCTTC. This encodes CASSPSWGANYGYTF.